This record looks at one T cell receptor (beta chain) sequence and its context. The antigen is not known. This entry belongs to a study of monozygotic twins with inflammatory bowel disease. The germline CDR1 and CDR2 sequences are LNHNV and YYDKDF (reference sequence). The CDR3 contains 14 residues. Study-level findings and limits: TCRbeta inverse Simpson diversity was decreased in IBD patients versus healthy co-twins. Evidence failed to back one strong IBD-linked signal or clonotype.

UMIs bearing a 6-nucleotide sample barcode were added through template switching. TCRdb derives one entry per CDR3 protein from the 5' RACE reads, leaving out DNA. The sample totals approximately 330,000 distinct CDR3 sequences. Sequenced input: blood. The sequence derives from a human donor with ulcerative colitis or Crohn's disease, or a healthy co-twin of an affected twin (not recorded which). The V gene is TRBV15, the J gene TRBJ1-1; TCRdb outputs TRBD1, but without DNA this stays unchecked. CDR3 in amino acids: CATSRYRGHTEAFF.